This entry concerns a single TCR beta chain. The target antigen is unknown. Healthy Caucasians from Russia aged roughly 6 to 100 served as donors. Together with a sample-barcoded 5' primer, a J-beta primer mix was included in a second PCR lasting roughly 6 to 12 cycles. TCRdb re-analysed the 5' RACE reads in MiXCR, keeping a single row per CDR3 protein. This sample has some 640,000 distinct CDR3 sequences, with more than 40% found just once. This specimen belongs to a study of blood T cells in healthy people across ages. The study's findings and limits: Unknown donor CMV status possibly confounded expanded clonotype changes. The percentage of naive T cells correlated strongly with TCR beta diversity. Older age went with lower TCR beta diversity per million T cells, in a roughly linear way.

V gave up 4 bases and J gave up 2 bases, with 10 bases separating them. The germline V gene encodes CDR1 SQVTM and CDR2 ANQGSEA. This CDR3 region has 13 residues. The source material was blood. The clonotype originates from a woman aged 55-70 years in good health. V is TRBV29-1 and J is TRBJ2-3; perhaps TRBD1 as D (5 bases). The CDR3 bases are TGCAGCGTTGGGGGCAGGGCCACAGATACGCAGTATTTT. As protein: CSVGGRATDTQYF.